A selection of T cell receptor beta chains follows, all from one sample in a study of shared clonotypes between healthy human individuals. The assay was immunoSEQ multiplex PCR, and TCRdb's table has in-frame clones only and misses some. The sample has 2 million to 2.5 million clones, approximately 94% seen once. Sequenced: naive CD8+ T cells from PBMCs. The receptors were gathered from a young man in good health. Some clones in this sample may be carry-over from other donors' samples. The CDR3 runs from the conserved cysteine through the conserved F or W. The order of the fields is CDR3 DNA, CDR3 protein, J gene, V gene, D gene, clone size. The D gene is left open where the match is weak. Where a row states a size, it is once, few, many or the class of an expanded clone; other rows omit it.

TGTGCCAGCAGTTCTCCGCACGAGCAGTACTTC,CASSSPHEQYF,TRBJ2-7,TRBV6-5,-,-
TGTGCCAGTAGTATCGGGGGGCGCGAGCAGTACTTC,CASSIGGREQYF,TRBJ2-7,TRBV19,-,-
TGTGCCAGCAGCCCATGGCAGGGCCCGGCCTACGAGCAGTACTTC,CASSPWQGPAYEQYF,TRBJ2-7,TRBV7-9,-,-
TGTGCCAGCAGCTCCTCAGTGTGGGAGACCCAGTACTTC,CASSSSVWETQYF,TRBJ2-5,TRBV28,-,-
TGTGCCAGCAGCTATAACCCAGGGGATGGCTACACCTTC,CASSYNPGDGYTF,TRBJ1-2,TRBV5-6,-,-
TGTGCCAGCTCACCAAACAGGGGGAACACCGGGGAGCTGTTTTTT,CASSPNRGNTGELFF,TRBJ2-2,TRBV18,TRBD1,-
TGTGCCAGCAGCGTAGTCGGGCTAGTCGCCGAGACCCAGTACTTC,CASSVVGLVAETQYF,TRBJ2-5,TRBV9,-,-
TGTGCCAGCAGTTACTTACACCAGGATACGCAGTATTTT,CASSYLHQDTQYF,TRBJ2-3,TRBV6-6,-,-
TGTGCCAGCAGCTTGGCTAGCGAACTCCAAGAGACCCAGTACTTC,CASSLASELQETQYF,TRBJ2-5,TRBV5-5,-,-
TGTGCCAGCAGAGGGGCCCGGGGAGGGGGCAATCAGCCCCAGCATTTT,CASRGARGGGNQPQHF,TRBJ1-5,TRBV28,-,-
TGTGCCTGGAGAGTTAGCGGGGCCTACGAGCAGTACTTC,CAWRVSGAYEQYF,TRBJ2-7,TRBV30,TRBD2,-
TGTGCCAGCAGCTTGGGGCAGGGGGCCCATGGCTACACCTTC,CASSLGQGAHGYTF,TRBJ1-2,TRBV5-4,TRBD1,-
TGTGCCAGCAGCTTAGAACTCGGACTAGCGCTCTCCTACGAGCAGTACTTC,CASSLELGLALSYEQYF,TRBJ2-7,TRBV7-9,TRBD2,-
TGTGCCAGCAGTTTCAGGGGACCCTACAATGAGCAGTTCTTC,CASSFRGPYNEQFF,TRBJ2-1,TRBV28,-,-
TGTGCCAGCAGCCAAGCGGGAGGGGGGAACTACAATGAGCAGTTCTTC,CASSQAGGGNYNEQFF,TRBJ2-1,TRBV4-2,TRBD2,-
TGTGCCAGCAGTTTCGAAGACAGACTTAATGAAAAACTGTTTTTT,CASSFEDRLNEKLFF,TRBJ1-4,TRBV28,-,-
TGTGCCAGCAGCAAAGCGGTCAGGAGGAAGTTTTGTAATCAGCCCCAGCATTTT,CASSKAVRRKFCNQPQHF,TRBJ1-5,TRBV21-1,-,-
TGCAGCGCCTCTGGACAGGGGAGCTCTGGAAACACCATATATTTT,CSASGQGSSGNTIYF,TRBJ1-3,TRBV29-1,TRBD1,-
-,CASSFLAGDHRGEQYF,TRBJ2-7,TRBV28,-,-
TGCGCCAGCAAGGGCGGGAGGGAAAACACCGGGGAGCTGTTTTTT,CASKGGRENTGELFF,TRBJ2-2,TRBV10-1,TRBD2,-
TGCGCCAGCAGCCAAGAGGGACAGAGATACAATGAGCAGTTCTTC,CASSQEGQRYNEQFF,TRBJ2-1,TRBV4-3,TRBD1,-
TGTGCCAGCAGCTTCCTGGGATTGGGCGGAAAGAACACCGGGGAGCTGTTTTTT,CASSFLGLGGKNTGELFF,TRBJ2-2,TRBV7-9,-,-
TGTGCCGCTAAGGGGAAGGGCGACGAGCAGTACTTC,CAAKGKGDEQYF,TRBJ2-7,TRBV30,-,-
TGTGCCAGCAGTGAAGTAGCGGGCAGGGGGCTATGGGCCGGGGAGCTGTTTTTT,CASSEVAGRGLWAGELFF,TRBJ2-2,TRBV6-1,-,-
TGTGCCAGCAGTGCGCAAGGGAGGGACGAGCAGTACTTC,CASSAQGRDEQYF,TRBJ2-7,TRBV2,TRBD2,-
TGTGCCAGTAGTATATTTGGCGGGCCTGGCAATGAGCAGTTCTTC,CASSIFGGPGNEQFF,TRBJ2-1,TRBV19,-,-
TGTGCCAGCAGTTCACAGGGTTGGGGCACTGAAGCTTTCTTT,CASSSQGWGTEAFF,TRBJ1-1,TRBV28,-,-
TGCGCCAGCAGCGAGGTGGGGACAGGGCCGAACACTGAAGCTTTCTTT,CASSEVGTGPNTEAFF,TRBJ1-1,TRBV4-1,TRBD1,-
TGTGCCAGCAGCTCGTTTATTGCTGAAGCTTTCTTT,CASSSFIAEAFF,TRBJ1-1,TRBV7-9,-,-
TGTGCCAGCAGCTTAGGACGCCTTTATAACGAGCAGTACTTC,CASSLGRLYNEQYF,TRBJ2-7,TRBV11-2,-,-
TGCGCCAGCAGCTTGGAGAGACTAGCGGTACACGAGCAGTACTTC,CASSLERLAVHEQYF,TRBJ2-7,TRBV5-1,TRBD2,-
TGTGCCAGCAGGGGGCTAGCGGAGTTGGGCCTTCAAGAGACCCAGTACTTC,CASRGLAELGLQETQYF,TRBJ2-5,TRBV27,TRBD2,-
TGTGCCAGCAGATTGAACACCGGGGAGCTGTTTTTT,CASRLNTGELFF,TRBJ2-2,TRBV5-4,-,-
TGTGCCAGCAGTTCGGGAGGGAGGGACAGTTCCTACGAGCAGTACTTC,CASSSGGRDSSYEQYF,TRBJ2-7,TRBV6-6,-,-
TGCAGCGCAAGAGCGGGGAGCTACAACGAGCAGTACTTC,CSARAGSYNEQYF,TRBJ2-7,TRBV29-1,TRBD2,once
TGTGCCAGCAGTTTATCTACAGGGTCCAATGAGCAGTTCTTC,CASSLSTGSNEQFF,TRBJ2-1,TRBV27,-,-
TGCAGCGTTGATGACAGTAACTATGGCTACACCTTC,CSVDDSNYGYTF,TRBJ1-2,TRBV29-1,-,-
TGTGCCAGCAGCTTAGATTCCACCCCCTCCTACGAGCAGTACTTC,CASSLDSTPSYEQYF,TRBJ2-7,TRBV11-2,-,-
TGCGCCAGCAGCATCGGGGACAACCTGCTCTCCGAGCAGTACTTC,CASSIGDNLLSEQYF,TRBJ2-7,TRBV5-1,-,-
TGTGCCAGCAGCTTGTCTAGCACAGATACGCAGTATTTT,CASSLSSTDTQYF,TRBJ2-3,TRBV7-9,-,-
TGTGCCAGCAGTCTCACAGGCGGGAGTAATTTCTACGAGCAGTACTTC,CASSLTGGSNFYEQYF,TRBJ2-7,TRBV28,TRBD2,-
TGTGCCAGCAGCTTAAGGACTAGCGGGAGTTCAGCCTTCTTC,CASSLRTSGSSAFF,TRBJ2-1,TRBV11-2,TRBD2,-
TGTGCCTGGAGTGTACAGACAGTCCAAGAGACCCAGTACTTC,CAWSVQTVQETQYF,TRBJ2-5,TRBV30,-,-
TGTGCCAGCAGCGTCGTAGCCGGGAACAATGAGCAGTTCTTC,CASSVVAGNNEQFF,TRBJ2-1,TRBV7-3,-,-